This TCR beta chain comes out of a study of CD8+CD57+ T cells in acquired aplastic anemia. Overall study context: Roughly 3.1 ug was the average amount of DNA from sorted CD4+ and CD8+ cells.

V was shortened by 5 bases and J by 6 bases, with 20 bases between the two germline ends. The CDR3 runs to 14 residues. Germline CDR1 DFQATT, CDR2 SNEGSKA (reference sequence). The study profiled TCR beta VDJ and CDR3 using genomic DNA as template. TCRdb passed the reads through MiXCR, listing each CDR3 protein once. The sample records about 170,000 distinct CDR3 sequences, 40% to 50% being singletons. Previously, flow cytometry had revealed CD8+CD57+ cell expansion in the patients chosen for sequencing. Blood was sampled before the patients had received any therapy. The TCR originated in a human donor with aplastic anemia. V usage is TRBV20-1 and J usage is TRBJ2-7, with D possibly being TRBD1 or TRBD2 (5 bases each). The sequencing input was sorted CD4+, CD8+, or CD8+CD57+ T cells (not recorded which) from PBMCs. The CDR3: CSAPRRVPGTEQYF. CDR3 nucleotide sequence: TGCAGTGCTCCCCGAAGGGTACCAGGGACCGAGCAGTACTTC.